One and the same sample provided the 15 T cell receptor beta chains below, sequenced in a study of blood T cell repertoires in COVID-19. TCRdb's copy holds only in-frame clones and misses some; the assay was immunoSEQ multiplex PCR. Of a few hundred thousand clones detected, more than 75% appear once; the ten largest clones hold under 1.5%. Sequenced material: PBMCs or T cells enriched from blood (not recorded which). Receptor source: a man aged 25 to 40 who had recovered from COVID-19.

This clone was detected only once. This chain links TRBV6-5 with TRBJ2-5; D perhaps matches TRBD1 (5 bases). CDR1 and CDR2 (germline): MNHEY, SVGAGI. The CDR3 extends over 13 amino acids. The V gene lost 7 bases and the J gene lost 5 bases, with 14 bases spanning the gap. The chain's CDR3 is CASNKGLGETQYF. The CDR3 region has the DNA TGTGCCAGCAATAAGGGGTTAGGGGAGACCCAGTACTTC.

The CDR3 protein is CASGTGVMDYTF. CDR3 bases: TGTGCCAGCGGGACAGGGGTTATGGACTACACCTTC. V and J are TRBV6-5 and TRBJ1-2; 10 nucleotides align to TRBD1. The junction had 7 bases not matched to a gene; V was cut back by 8 bases and J by 10 bases. Germline V CDR1 and CDR2: MNHEY, SVGAGI. The CDR3 extends over 12 amino acids.

This clone showed up just once. The CDR3 bases are TGTGCCCCAGTTAGACAGGGGCGACGAACTGAAGCTTTCTTT. Protein sequence: CAPVRQGRRTEAFF. J is TRBJ1-1 and V is TRBV24-1; 8 bases fit TRBD1. V dropped 12 bases and J dropped 5; count of bases not matched to a gene: 13. Germline lookup yields CDR1 KGHDR and CDR2 SFDVKD. This CDR3 contains 14 residues.

In its sample, this clone was seen once. The genes are TRBV7-9 and TRBJ2-3; no clear D gene. From germline, CDR1 is SEHNR and CDR2 FQNEAQ (reference sequence). CDR3 length: 12 amino acids. The germline V and J ends were trimmed by 7 bases and 2 bases, with 7 bases remaining between them. The CDR3 nucleotides read TGTGCCAGCAACTGGGCCACAGATACGCAGTATTTT. Translated: CASNWATDTQYF.

This sequence joins TRBV7-3 and TRBJ2-2; perhaps TRBD1 as D (5 bases). This CDR3 comprises 15 residues. V was shortened by 2 bases and J by 4 bases, with 11 bases between the two germline ends. Germline V gene sequence: CDR1 SGHTA, CDR2 FQGTGA. CDR3 protein: CASSLQGPGTGELFF. CDR3 nucleotides: TGTGCCAGCAGCTTACAGGGCCCGGGCACCGGGGAGCTGTTTTTT. The entire variable domain, with the rest obtained from reference TRBV7-3 and TRBJ2-2, is as follows: GAGVSQTPSNKVTEKGKYVELRCDPISGHTALYWYRQSLGQGPEFLIYFQGTGAADDSGLPNDRFFAVRPEGSVSTLKIQRTERGDSAVYLCASSLQGPGTGELFFGEGSRLTVL.

The rearrangement joins TRBV7-2 to TRBJ2-5, with D tentatively TRBD2 (5 bases). This CDR3 has 15 residues. CDR1 and CDR2 from the germline V gene are SGHTA and FQGNSA. The V and J ends lost 4 bases and 5 bases respectively, with 17 bases between them. The CDR3 spells CASSSSGITKETQYF. The CDR3 region has the DNA TGTGCCAGCAGCTCCTCGGGAATAACAAAGGAGACCCAGTACTTC.

The V gene is TRBV4-2, the J gene TRBJ1-2; D is unresolved. Trimming left V 0 bases short and J 3 bases short, with 8 bases between. The CDR3 covers 14 residues. CDR1 LGHNA and CDR2 YNFKEQ come from the germline V gene. CDR3 region: CASSQDRMDYGYTF. DNA for the CDR3: TGTGCCAGCAGCCAAGACAGGATGGACTATGGCTACACCTTC.

The chain joins TRBV19 to TRBJ2-7; D might be TRBD2 (7 bases). Trimming pared 10 bases from V and 3 bases from J, leaving 10 bases between. The CDR3 consists of 11 residues. Germline assignment: CDR1 LNHDA and CDR2 SQIVND (reference sequence). DNA for the CDR3: TGTGCCACCGGGGGGCTCTACGAGCAGTACTTC. This sequence encodes CATGGLYEQYF.

This chain links TRBV10-3 with TRBJ1-1, with D perhaps matching TRBD1 (5 bases). From germline, CDR1 is ENHRY and CDR2 SYGVKD. V dropped 6 bases and J dropped 1 base, with 6 bases sitting between them. This CDR3 is built from 12 residues. The CDR3 sequence is CAIRGQNTEAFF. The CDR3, as DNA: TGTGCCATCAGGGGGCAGAACACTGAAGCTTTCTTT.

This sequence joins TRBV7-9 and TRBJ1-6, with D possibly matching TRBD1 (6 bases). The germline V and J ends were trimmed by 5 bases and 6 bases, with 14 bases remaining between them. Germline values: CDR1 SEHNR, CDR2 FQNEAQ (reference sequence). CDR3 length: 15 residues. DNA for the CDR3: TGTGCCAGCAGCCCTACAGGGTCCCGTAATTCACCCCTCCACTTT. Protein product: CASSPTGSRNSPLHF.

There are a few counts of this clone. The chain uses TRBV7-8 and TRBJ2-3; D might be TRBD2 (5 bases). CDR1 SGHVS and CDR2 FQNEAQ come from the germline V gene. The length of the CDR3 is 15 residues. The ends were cut back, 1 base at V and 4 bases at J, with 12 bases in the middle. CDR3 in DNA: TGTGCCAGCAGCTTAGTGAGGGTGGCGGCAGATACGCAGTATTTT. Its protein is CASSLVRVAADTQYF.

The chain links TRBV4-3 to TRBJ1-2; D gene uncertain. The length of the CDR3 is 12 residues. In germline, CDR1 is LGHNA, CDR2 YSLEER. V lost 5 bases, J lost 5 bases, and 9 bases lay in between. The CDR3 DNA is TGCGCCAGCAGCAAGGGAGGTTATGGCTACACCTTC. Its translation: CASSKGGYGYTF.

The V call is TRBV7-8, the J call TRBJ1-6, with 11 bases identical to TRBD1. Germline assignment: CDR1 SGHVS and CDR2 FQNEAQ. Losses at the gene ends were 3 bases for V and 8 bases for J; bases not matched to a gene: 0. This CDR3 contains 14 residues. CDR3 residues: CASSLDRGHSPLHF. CDR3 in DNA: TGTGCCAGCAGCTTGGACAGGGGGCATTCACCCCTCCACTTT.

This clone showed up many times. This CDR3 reads CASSLSSTGGVAEAFF. CDR3 coding DNA: TGTGCCAGCAGTTTATCCTCCACAGGCGGGGTGGCTGAAGCTTTCTTT. The rearrangement uses TRBV27 and TRBJ1-1, with TRBD1 as a possible D gene (5 bases). V lost 0 bases to trimming and J lost 6 bases, with 17 bases between them. The CDR3 spans 16 residues. The germline V gene has CDR1 MNHEY and CDR2 SMNVEV (reference sequence).

This clone occurred a few times. The chain links TRBV5-1 to TRBJ2-3; TRBD2 might be the D (7 bases). This CDR3 is 17 amino acids long. The ends were cut back, 4 bases at V and 2 bases at J, with 20 bases in the middle. From germline, CDR1 is SGHRS and CDR2 YFSETQ. CDR3 in amino acids: CASSLRGLGGDTDTQYF. Here the CDR3 DNA reads TGCGCCAGCAGCCTTCGAGGACTAGGGGGAGACACAGATACGCAGTATTTT.